This T cell receptor beta chain is from a study of cytomegalovirus exposure and HLA in healthy donors. The PCR employed 60 Vbeta primers together with 13 Jbeta primers. The protocol was immunoSEQ multiplex PCR, while the TCRdb copy is restricted to in-frame clones and leaves out a portion. This sample yields roughly 120,000 clones, of which 67% are seen a single time; about 8.3% belongs to the top ten. In germline, CDR1 is SSHAT, CDR2 FNYEAQ (reference sequence). This CDR3 has 15 amino acids. The ends were cut back, 1 base at V and 0 bases at J, with 7 bases in the middle. This clonotype was sampled from a man younger than 35 in good health and CMV-seropositive. The sequenced sample was PBMCs. V gene TRBV7-7 combines with J gene TRBJ2-1; tentative D call: TRBD1 (5 bases). The CDR3 DNA is TGTGCCAGCAGCTTAGGACAGCCCTCCTACAATGAGCAGTTCTTC. Protein: CASSLGQPSYNEQFF.